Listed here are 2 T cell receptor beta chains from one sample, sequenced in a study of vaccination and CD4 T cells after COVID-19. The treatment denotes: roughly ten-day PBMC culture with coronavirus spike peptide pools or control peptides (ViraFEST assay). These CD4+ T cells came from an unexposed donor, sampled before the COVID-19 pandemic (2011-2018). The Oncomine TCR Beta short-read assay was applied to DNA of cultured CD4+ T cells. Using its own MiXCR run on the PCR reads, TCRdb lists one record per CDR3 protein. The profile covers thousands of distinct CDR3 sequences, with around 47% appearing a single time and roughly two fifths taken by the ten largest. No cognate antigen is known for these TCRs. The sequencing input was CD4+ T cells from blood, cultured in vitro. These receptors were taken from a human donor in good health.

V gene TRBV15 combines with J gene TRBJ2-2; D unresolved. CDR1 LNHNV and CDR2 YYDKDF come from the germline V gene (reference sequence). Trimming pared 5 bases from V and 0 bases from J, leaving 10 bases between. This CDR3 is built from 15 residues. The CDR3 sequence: CATSAPYPNTGELFF. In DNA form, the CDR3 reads TGTGCCACCAGCGCCCCCTACCCGAACACCGGGGAGCTGTTTTTT.

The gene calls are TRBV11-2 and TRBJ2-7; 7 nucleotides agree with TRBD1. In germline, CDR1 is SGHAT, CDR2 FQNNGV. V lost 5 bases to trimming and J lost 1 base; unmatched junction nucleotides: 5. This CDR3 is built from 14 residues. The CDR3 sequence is CASSLDRVSYEQYF. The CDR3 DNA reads TGTGCCAGCAGCCTCGACAGGGTTTCCTACGAGCAGTACTTC. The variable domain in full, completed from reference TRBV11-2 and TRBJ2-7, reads EAGVAQSPRYKIIEKRQSVAFWCNPISGHATLYWYQQILGQGPKLLIQFQNNGVVDDSQLPKDRFSAERLKGVDSTLKIQPAKLEDSAVYLCASSLDRVSYEQYFGPGTRLTVT.